This TCR beta chain is from a study of monozygotic twins with inflammatory bowel disease. TCRdb re-called the 5' RACE reads, yielding one record per CDR3 amino acid sequence without DNA. In total, the table holds 200,000 to 250,000 distinct CDR3 sequences. Per germline, CDR1 SGHAT and CDR2 FQNNGV. CDR3 length equals 17 residues. Sequencing was carried out using blood. The origin of this receptor is a human donor with ulcerative colitis or Crohn's disease, or a healthy co-twin of an affected twin (not recorded which). The J gene is TRBJ2-1, the V gene TRBV11-2; without DNA, the TCRdb call of TRBD2 cannot be checked. The CDR3 loop reads CASSPLALAGGQGEQFF.